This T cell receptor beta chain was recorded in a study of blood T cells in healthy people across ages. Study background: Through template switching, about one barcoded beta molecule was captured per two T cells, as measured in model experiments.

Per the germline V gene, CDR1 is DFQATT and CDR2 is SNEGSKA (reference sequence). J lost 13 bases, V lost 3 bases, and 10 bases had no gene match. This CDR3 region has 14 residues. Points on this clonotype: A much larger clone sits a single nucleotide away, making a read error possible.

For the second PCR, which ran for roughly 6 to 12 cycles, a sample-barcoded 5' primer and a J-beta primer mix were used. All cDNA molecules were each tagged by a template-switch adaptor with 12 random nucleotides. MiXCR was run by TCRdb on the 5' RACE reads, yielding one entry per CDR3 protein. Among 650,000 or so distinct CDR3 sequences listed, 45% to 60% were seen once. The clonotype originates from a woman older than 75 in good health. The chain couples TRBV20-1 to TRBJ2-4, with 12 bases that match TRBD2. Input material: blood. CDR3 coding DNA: TGCAGTGCTAGTTCTAGCGGGAGGGCCAATGAGCAGTACTTC. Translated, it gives CSASSSGRANEQYF.